There are many counts of the clone carrying this TCR beta chain. It was with unique molecular identifiers that the TCRbeta library was prepared. TCRdb reprocessed the PCR reads via MiXCR and lists one record per CDR3 protein. The sample carries more than 200,000 distinct CDR3 sequences, about 25% recorded once. The record originates from a study of T-cell reconstitution after alpha-beta-depleted transplantation in children. Germline lookup yields CDR1 SQVTM and CDR2 ANQGSEA. V lost 0 bases and J lost 2, with 14 bases in between. This CDR3 comprises 15 residues. The chain recombines TRBV29-1 with TRBJ2-7; D is unclear. This TCR was recovered from a girl aged 2-9 years with Fanconi anemia, due to receive a stem cell transplant. The sequences come from PBMCs, collected before TCRalphabeta/CD19-depleted stem cell transplant. The CDR3 spells CSVEEEAATTYEQYF. CDR3 in DNA: TGCAGCGTTGAAGAGGAAGCAGCCACCACCTACGAGCAGTACTTC.